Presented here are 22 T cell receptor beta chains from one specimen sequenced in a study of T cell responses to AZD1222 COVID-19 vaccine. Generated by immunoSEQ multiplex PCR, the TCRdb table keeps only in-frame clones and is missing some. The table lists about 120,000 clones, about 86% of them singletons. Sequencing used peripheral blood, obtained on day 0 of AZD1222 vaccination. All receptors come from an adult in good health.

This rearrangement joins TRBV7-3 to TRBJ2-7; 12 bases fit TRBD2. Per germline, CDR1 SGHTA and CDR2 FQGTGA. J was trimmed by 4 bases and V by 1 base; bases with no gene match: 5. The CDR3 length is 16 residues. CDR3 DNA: TGTGCCAGCAGCTTAAGCCGGACTAGCGGGAAATACGAGCAGTACTTC. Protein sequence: CASSLSRTSGKYEQYF.

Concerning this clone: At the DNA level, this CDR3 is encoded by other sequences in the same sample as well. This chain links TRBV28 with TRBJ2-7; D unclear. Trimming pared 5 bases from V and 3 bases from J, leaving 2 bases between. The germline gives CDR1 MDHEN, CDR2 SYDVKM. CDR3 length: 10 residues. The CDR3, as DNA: TGTGCCAGCAGTCGCTACGAGCAGTACTTC. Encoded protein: CASSRYEQYF.

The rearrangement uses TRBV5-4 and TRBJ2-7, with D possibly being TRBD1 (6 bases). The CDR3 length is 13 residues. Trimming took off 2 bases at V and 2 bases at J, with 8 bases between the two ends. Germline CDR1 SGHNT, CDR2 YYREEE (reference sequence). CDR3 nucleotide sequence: TGTGCCAGCAGCTTACAGGGAACCTACGAGCAGTACTTC. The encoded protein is CASSLQGTYEQYF.

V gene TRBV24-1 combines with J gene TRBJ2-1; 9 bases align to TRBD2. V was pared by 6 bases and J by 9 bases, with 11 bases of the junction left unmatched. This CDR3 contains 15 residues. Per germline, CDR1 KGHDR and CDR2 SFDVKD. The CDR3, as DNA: TGTGCCACCAGTCGGGCGGGAGGGCCATGGGGTGAGCAGTTCTTC. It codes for CATSRAGGPWGEQFF.

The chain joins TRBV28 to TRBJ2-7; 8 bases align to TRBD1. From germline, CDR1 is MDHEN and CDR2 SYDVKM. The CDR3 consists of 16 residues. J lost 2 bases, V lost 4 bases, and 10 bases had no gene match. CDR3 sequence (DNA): TGTGCCAGCAGTTCAAACGGTCGGACAGGGACCTACGAGCAGTACTTC. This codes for CASSSNGRTGTYEQYF. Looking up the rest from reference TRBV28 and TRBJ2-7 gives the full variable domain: DVKVTQSSRYLVKRTGEKVFLECVQDMDHENMFWYRQDPGLGLRLIYFSYDVKMKEKGDIPEGYSVSREKKERFSLILESASTNQTSMYLCASSSNGRTGTYEQYFGPGTRLTVT.

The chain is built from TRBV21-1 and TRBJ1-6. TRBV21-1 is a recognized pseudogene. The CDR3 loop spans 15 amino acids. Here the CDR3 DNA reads TGTGCCAGCAGCCGAAGGGCAGAAAATAATTCACCCCTCCACTTT. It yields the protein CASSRRAENNSPLHF.

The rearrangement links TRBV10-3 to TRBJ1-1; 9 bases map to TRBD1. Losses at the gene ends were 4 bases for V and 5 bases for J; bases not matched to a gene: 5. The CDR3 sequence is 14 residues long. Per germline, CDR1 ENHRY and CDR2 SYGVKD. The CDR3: CAISGIQGATEAFF. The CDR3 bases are TGTGCCATCAGTGGTATACAGGGGGCAACTGAAGCTTTCTTT.

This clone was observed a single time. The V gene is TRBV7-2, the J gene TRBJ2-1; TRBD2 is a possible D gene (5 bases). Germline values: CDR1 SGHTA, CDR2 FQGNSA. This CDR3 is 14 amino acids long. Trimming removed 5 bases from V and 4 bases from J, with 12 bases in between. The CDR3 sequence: CASSVLGLYNEQFF. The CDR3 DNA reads TGTGCCAGCAGCGTACTAGGCCTTTACAATGAGCAGTTCTTC.

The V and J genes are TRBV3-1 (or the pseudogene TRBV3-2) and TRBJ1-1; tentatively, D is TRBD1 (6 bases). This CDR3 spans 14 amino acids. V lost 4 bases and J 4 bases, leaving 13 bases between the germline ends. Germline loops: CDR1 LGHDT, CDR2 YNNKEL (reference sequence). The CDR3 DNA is TGTGCCAGCAGCCTACAGGGATTTGGCACTGAAGCTTTCTTT. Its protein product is CASSLQGFGTEAFF.

The CDR3 DNA follows: TGCGCCAGCAGCTTGGGACTAGCGGGACAATACGAGCAGTACTTC. It yields the protein CASSLGLAGQYEQYF. This chain uses TRBV5-1 with TRBJ2-7, with 11 bases matching TRBD2. V trimming: 0 bases; J trimming: 4 bases; junction bases outside the gene matches: 3. The germline V gene encodes CDR1 SGHRS and CDR2 YFSETQ. The CDR3 extends over 15 amino acids.

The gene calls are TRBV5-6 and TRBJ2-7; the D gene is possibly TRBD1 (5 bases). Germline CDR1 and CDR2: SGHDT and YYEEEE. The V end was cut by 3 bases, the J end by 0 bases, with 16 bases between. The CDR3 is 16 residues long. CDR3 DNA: TGTGCCAGCAGCTCTTATAGGGGATACAGCTCCTACGAGCAGTACTTC. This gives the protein CASSSYRGYSSYEQYF.

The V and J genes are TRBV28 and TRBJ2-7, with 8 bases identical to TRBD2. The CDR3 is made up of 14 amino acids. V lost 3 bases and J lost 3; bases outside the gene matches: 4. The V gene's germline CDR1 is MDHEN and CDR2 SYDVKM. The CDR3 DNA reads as TGTGCCAGCAGTTTGCTTACTAGCGGCTACGAGCAGTACTTC. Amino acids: CASSLLTSGYEQYF. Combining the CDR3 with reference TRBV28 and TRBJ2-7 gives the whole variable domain DVKVTQSSRYLVKRTGEKVFLECVQDMDHENMFWYRQDPGLGLRLIYFSYDVKMKEKGDIPEGYSVSREKKERFSLILESASTNQTSMYLCASSLLTSGYEQYFGPGTRLTVT.

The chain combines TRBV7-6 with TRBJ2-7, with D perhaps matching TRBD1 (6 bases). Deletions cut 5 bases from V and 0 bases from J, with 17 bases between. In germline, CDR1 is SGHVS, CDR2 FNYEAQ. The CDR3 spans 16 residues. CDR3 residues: CASSRATGTPSYEQYF. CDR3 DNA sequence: TGTGCCAGCAGCCGAGCGACCGGGACACCCTCCTACGAGCAGTACTTC.

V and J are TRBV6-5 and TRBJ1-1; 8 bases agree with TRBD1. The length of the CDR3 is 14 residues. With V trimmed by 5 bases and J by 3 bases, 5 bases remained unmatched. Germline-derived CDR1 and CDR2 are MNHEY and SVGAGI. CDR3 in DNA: TGTGCCAGCAGTAAGGACAGGGTGGACACTGAAGCTTTCTTT. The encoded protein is CASSKDRVDTEAFF.

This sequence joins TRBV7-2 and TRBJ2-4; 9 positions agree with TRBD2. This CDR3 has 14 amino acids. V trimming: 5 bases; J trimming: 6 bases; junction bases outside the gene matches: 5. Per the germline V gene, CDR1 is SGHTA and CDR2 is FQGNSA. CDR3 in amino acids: CASSPWTSANIQYF. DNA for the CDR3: TGTGCCAGCAGCCCTTGGACTAGCGCAAACATTCAGTACTTC.

For the CDR3, the DNA is TGTGCCAGCAGTTCTGACAGGGGCTATTCACCCCTCCACTTT. It is translated as CASSSDRGYSPLHF. The rearrangement links TRBV6-6 to TRBJ1-6; 8 bases fit TRBD1. V trimming: 4 bases; J trimming: 8 bases; junction bases outside the gene matches: 4. There are 14 residues in the CDR3. Germline CDR1 reads MNHNY; CDR2 reads SVGAGI (reference sequence).

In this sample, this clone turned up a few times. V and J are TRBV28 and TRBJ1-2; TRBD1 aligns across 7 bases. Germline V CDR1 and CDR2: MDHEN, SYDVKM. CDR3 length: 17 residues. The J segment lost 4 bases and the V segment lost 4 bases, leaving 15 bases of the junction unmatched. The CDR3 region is CASSSKRGQLPRYGYTF. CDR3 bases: TGTGCCAGCAGTTCGAAGCGGGGACAGCTGCCGCGCTATGGCTACACCTTC.

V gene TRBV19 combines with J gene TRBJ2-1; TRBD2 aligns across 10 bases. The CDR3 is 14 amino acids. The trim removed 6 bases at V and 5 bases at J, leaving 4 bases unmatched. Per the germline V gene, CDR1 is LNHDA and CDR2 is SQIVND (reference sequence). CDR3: CASSPLAGHNEQFF. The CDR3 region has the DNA TGTGCCAGTAGCCCACTAGCGGGGCACAATGAGCAGTTCTTC. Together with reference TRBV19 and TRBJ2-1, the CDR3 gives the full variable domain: DGGITQSPKYLFRKEGQNVTLSCEQNLNHDAMYWYRQDPGQGLRLIYYSQIVNDFQKGDIAEGYSVSREKKESFPLTVTSAQKNPTAFYLCASSPLAGHNEQFFGPGTRLTVL.

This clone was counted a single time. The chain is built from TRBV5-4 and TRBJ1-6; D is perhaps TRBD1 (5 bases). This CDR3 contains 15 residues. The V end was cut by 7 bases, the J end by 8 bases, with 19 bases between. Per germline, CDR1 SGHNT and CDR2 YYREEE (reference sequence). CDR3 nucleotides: TGTGCCAGCTCGAGGCGGGGGTCACCGGATTCACCCCTCCACTTT. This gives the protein CASSRRGSPDSPLHF.

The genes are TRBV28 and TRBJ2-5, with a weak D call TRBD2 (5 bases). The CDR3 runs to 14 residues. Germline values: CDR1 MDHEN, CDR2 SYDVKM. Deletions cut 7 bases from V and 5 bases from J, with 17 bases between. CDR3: CASNLVGGLETQYF. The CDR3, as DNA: TGTGCCAGCAATCTGGTGGGCGGACTGGAGACCCAGTACTTC.

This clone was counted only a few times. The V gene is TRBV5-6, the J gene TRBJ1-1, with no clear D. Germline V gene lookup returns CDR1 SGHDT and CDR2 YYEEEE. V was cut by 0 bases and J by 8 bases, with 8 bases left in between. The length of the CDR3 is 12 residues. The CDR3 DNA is TGTGCCAGCAGCTTGGGTAAACTGGAAGCTTTCTTT. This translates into CASSLGKLEAFF.

The CDR3 loop is CASSQAYLGKLFF. The CDR3 bases are TGCGCCAGCAGCCAAGCGTATCTAGGAAAACTGTTTTTT. The chain couples TRBV4-3 to TRBJ1-4; D gene unclear. The CDR3 contains 13 residues. The V gene's germline CDR1 is LGHNA and CDR2 YSLEER. V lost 1 base to trimming and J lost 10 bases, with 10 bases between them.